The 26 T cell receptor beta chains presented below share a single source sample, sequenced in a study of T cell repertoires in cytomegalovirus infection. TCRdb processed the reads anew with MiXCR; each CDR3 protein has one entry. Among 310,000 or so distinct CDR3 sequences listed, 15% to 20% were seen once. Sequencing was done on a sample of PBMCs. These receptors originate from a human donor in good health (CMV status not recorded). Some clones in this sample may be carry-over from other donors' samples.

The CDR3 is CSVATGGWNEQFF. Here the CDR3 DNA reads TGCAGCGTTGCGACAGGGGGGTGGAATGAGCAGTTCTTC. The J gene is TRBJ2-1, the V gene TRBV29-1, with TRBD1 matching over 9 bases. The trim removed 4 bases at V and 7 bases at J, leaving 5 bases unmatched. Per the germline V gene, CDR1 is SQVTM and CDR2 is ANQGSEA. This CDR3 contains 13 residues.

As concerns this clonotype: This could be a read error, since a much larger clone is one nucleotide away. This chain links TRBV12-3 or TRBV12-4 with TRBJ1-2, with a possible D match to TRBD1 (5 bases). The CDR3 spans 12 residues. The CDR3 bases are TGTACCAGCAGCCCAGGGATTACGGGCTACACCTTC. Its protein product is CTSSPGITGYTF.

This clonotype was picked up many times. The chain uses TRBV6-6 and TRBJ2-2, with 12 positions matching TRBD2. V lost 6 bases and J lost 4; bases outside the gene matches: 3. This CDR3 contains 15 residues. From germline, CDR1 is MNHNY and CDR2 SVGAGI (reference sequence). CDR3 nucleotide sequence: TGTGCCAGCAGATCGACTAGCGGGGGCACCGGGGAGCTGTTTTTT. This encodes CASRSTSGGTGELFF.

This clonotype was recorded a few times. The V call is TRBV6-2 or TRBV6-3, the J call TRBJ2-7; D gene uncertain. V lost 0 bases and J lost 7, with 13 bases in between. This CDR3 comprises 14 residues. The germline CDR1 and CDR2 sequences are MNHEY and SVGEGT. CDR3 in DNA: TGTGCCAGCAGTTACTCCCCTAGGATCGAAGAGCAGTACTTC. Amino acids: CASSYSPRIEEQYF.

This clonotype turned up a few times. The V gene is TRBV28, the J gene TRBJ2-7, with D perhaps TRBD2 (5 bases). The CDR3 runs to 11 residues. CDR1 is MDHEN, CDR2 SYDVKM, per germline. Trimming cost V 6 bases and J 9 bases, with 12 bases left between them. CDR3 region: CASRLGRGQYF. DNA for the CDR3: TGTGCCAGCAGATTGGGTCGGGGGCAGTACTTC.

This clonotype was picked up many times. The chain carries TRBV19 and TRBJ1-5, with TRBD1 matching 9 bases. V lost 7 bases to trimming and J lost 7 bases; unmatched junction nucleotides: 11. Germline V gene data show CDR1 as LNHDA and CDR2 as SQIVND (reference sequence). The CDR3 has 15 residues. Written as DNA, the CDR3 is TGTGCCAGTAAAGTGGACAGGGGTACGCGACAGCCCCAGCATTTT. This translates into CASKVDRGTRQPQHF.

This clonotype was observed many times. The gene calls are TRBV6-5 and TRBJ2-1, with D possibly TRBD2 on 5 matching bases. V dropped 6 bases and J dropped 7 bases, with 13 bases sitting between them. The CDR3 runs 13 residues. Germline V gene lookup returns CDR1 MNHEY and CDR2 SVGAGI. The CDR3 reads CASREWVANEQFF. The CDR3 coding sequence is TGTGCCAGCAGAGAATGGGTAGCGAATGAGCAGTTCTTC.

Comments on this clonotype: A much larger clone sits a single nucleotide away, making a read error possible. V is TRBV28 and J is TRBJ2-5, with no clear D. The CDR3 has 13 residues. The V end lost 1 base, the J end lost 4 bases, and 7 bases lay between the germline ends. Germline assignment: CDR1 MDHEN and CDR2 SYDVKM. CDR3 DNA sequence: TGTGCCAGCAGTTTATCCAGTAGAGAGACCCAGTACTTC. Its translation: CASSLSSRETQYF. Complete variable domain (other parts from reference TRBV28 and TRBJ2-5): DVKVTQSSRYLVKRTGEKVFLECVQDMDHENMFWYRQDPGLGLRLIYFSYDVKMKEKGDIPEGYSVSREKKERFSLILESASTNQTSMYLCASSLSSRETQYFGPGTRLLVL.

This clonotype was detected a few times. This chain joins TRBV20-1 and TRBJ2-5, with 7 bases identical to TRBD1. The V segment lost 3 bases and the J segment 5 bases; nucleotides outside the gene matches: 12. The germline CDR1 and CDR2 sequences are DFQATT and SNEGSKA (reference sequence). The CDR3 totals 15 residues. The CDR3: CSASNRPTGRETQYF. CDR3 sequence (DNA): TGCAGTGCTAGTAACAGGCCGACAGGGCGGGAGACCCAGTACTTC.

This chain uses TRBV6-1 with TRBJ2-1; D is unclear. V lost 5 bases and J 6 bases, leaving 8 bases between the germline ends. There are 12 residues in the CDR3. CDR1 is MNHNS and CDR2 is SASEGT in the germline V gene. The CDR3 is CASSPISNEQFF. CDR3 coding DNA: TGTGCCAGCAGTCCTATCTCCAATGAGCAGTTCTTC.

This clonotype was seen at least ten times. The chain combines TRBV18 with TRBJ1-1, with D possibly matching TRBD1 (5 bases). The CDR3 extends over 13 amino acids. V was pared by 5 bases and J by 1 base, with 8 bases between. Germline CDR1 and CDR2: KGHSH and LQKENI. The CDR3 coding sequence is TGTGCCAGCTCAACCGGGGGGAACACTGAAGCTTTCTTT. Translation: CASSTGGNTEAFF.

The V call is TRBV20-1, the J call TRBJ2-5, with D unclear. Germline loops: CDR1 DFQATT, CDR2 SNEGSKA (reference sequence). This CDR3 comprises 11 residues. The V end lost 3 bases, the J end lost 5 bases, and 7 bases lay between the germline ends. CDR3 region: CSASPGETQYF. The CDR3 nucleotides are TGCAGTGCTAGTCCTGGGGAGACCCAGTACTTC.

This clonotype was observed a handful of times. The CDR3 nucleotides are TGCGCCAGCAGCCAAGATCAACAGGTGAACACTGAAGCTTTCTTT. The encoded protein is CASSQDQQVNTEAFF. The chain employs TRBV4-3 and TRBJ1-1; TRBD1 is a possible D gene (5 bases). The CDR3 loop spans 15 amino acids. CDR1 and CDR2 (germline): LGHNA, YSLEER. The V end was cut by 0 bases, the J end by 0 bases, with 8 bases between.

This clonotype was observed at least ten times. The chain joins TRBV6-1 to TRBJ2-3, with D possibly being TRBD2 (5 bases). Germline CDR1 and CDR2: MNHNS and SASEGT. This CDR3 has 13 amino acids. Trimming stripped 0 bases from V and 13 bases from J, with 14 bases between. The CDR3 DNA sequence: TGTGCCAGCAGTGAAGCGCAGGAGAGGGAGAAGTATTTT. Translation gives CASSEAQEREKYF.

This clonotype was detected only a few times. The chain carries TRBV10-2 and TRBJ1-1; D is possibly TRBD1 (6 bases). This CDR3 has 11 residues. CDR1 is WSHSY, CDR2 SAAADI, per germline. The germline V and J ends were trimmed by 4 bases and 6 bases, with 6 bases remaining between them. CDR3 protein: CASSGGPEAFF. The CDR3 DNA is TGCGCCAGCAGTGGGGGGCCTGAAGCTTTCTTT.

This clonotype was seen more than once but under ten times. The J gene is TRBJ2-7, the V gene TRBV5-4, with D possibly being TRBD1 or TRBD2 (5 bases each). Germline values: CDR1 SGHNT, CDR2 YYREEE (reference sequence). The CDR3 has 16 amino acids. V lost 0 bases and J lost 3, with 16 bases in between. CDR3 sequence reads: CASSLGGLRGRYEQYF. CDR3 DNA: TGTGCCAGCAGCTTGGGGGGCCTACGGGGCCGCTACGAGCAGTACTTC.

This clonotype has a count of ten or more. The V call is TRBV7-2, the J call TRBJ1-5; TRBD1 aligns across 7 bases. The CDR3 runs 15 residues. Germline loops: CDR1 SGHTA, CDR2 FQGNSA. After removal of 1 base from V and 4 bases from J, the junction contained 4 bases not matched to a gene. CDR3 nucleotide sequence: TGTGCCAGCAGCTTAGAACCGGGACAGAATCAGCCCCAGCATTTT. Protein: CASSLEPGQNQPQHF.

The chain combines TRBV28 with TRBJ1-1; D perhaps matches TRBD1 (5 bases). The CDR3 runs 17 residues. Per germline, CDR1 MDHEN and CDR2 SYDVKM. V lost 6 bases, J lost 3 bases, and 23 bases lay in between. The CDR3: CASRSRTKGRFDTEAFF. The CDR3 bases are TGTGCCAGCAGGAGCCGTACAAAGGGGCGGTTTGACACTGAAGCTTTCTTT.

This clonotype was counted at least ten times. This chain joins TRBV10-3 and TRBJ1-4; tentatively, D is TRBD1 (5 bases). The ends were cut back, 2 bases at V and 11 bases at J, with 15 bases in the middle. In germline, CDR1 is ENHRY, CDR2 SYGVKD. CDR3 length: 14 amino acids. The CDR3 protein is CAISEGAQPDKLFF. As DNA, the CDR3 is TGTGCCATCAGTGAGGGGGCCCAACCCGACAAACTGTTTTTT.

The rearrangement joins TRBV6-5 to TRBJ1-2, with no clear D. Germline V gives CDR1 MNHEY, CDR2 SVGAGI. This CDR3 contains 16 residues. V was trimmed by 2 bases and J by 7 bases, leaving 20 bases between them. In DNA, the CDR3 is TGTGCCAGCAGTTACACCCGGTCACCCCCCTTAGGTGGCTACACCTTC. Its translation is CASSYTRSPPLGGYTF.

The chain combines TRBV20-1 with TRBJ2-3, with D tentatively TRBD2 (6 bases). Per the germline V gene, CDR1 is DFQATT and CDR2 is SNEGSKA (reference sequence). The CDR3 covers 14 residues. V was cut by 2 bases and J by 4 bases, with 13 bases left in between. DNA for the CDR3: TGCAGTGCTAGAACGGGGGACGGGGCAGATACGCAGTATTTT. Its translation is CSARTGDGADTQYF.

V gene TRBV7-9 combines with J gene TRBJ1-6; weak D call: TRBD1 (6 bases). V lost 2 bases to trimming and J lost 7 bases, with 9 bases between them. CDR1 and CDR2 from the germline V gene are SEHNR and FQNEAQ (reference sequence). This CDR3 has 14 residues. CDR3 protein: CASSLYRVNSPLHF. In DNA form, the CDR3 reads TGTGCCAGCAGCTTATACAGGGTCAATTCACCCCTCCACTTT.

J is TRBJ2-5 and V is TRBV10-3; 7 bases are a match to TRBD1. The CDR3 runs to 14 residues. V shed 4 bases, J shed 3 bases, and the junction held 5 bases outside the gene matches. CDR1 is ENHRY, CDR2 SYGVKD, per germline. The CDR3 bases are TGTGCCATCAGTGGACCACAGGGGAAAGAGACCCAGTACTTC. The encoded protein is CAISGPQGKETQYF.

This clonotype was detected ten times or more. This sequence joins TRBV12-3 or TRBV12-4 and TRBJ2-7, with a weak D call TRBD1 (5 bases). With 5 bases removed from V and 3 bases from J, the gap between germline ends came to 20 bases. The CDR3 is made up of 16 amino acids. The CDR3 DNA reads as TGTGCCAGCAGTAGTGACCGGCAGGGCTTTTACTACGAGCAGTACTTC. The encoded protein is CASSSDRQGFYYEQYF.

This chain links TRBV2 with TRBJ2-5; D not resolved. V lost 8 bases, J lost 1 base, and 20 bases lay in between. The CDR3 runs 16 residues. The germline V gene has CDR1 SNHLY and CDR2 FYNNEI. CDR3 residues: CASLFLGLHLQETQYF. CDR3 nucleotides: TGTGCCAGCCTTTTTCTAGGGCTACACCTCCAAGAGACCCAGTACTTC.

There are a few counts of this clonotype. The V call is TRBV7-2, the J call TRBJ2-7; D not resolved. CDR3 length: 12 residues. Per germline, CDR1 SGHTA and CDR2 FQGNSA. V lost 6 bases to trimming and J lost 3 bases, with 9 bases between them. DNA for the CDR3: TGTGCCAGCAGTTTTCCTGGCTACGAGCAGTACTTC. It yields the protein CASSFPGYEQYF.